This TCR beta chain is from a study of cytomegalovirus exposure and HLA in healthy donors. CDR3 size: 18 residues. The V and J ends lost 2 bases and 7 bases, in that order; junction bases with no gene match: 10. Germline V gives CDR1 SGHTA, CDR2 FQGTGA. PCR involved 60 Vbeta and 13 Jbeta primers. Measured with immunoSEQ multiplex PCR; TCRdb has only the in-frame clones, and not every one. Counted here are approximately 150,000 clones, over 60% occurring once; the ten biggest clones make up 2.5% to 3%. The V gene is TRBV7-3, the J gene TRBJ2-1, with TRBD2 matching 14 bases. Material: PBMCs. The receptor comes from a woman aged 25 to 39 in good health and CMV-seronegative. In DNA form, the CDR3 reads TGTGCCAGCAGCTTACGTGACATGACTAGCGGGGGGGATAATGAGCAGTTCTTC. Encoded protein: CASSLRDMTSGGDNEQFF.